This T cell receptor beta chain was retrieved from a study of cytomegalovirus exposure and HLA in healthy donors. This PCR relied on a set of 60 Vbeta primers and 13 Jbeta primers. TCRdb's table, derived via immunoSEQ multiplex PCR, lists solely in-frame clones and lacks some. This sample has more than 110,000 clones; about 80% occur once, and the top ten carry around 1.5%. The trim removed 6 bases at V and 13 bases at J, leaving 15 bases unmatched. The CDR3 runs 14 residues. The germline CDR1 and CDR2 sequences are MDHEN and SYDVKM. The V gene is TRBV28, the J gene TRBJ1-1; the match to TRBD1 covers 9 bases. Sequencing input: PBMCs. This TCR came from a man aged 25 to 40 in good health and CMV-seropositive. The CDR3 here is CASSLGQGTGPYFF. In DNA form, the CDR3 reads TGTGCCAGCAGCCTGGGGCAGGGGACAGGGCCCTATTTCTTT.